At least ten counts were recorded for the clone carrying this T cell receptor (beta chain). The data originate from a study of T-cell reconstitution after alpha-beta-depleted transplantation in children. Trimming removed 7 bases from V and 1 base from J, with 10 bases in between. The V gene's germline CDR1 is SNHLY and CDR2 FYNNEI. The CDR3 runs to 13 residues. Unique molecular identifiers were incorporated into the prepared TCRbeta library. TCRdb fed the PCR reads into MiXCR, producing one record per CDR3 protein. The data show approximately 240,000 distinct CDR3 sequences, approximately 10% seen once.

The V and J genes are TRBV2 and TRBJ1-1, with D hard to call. The TCR originated in a child less than two years old with acute myeloid leukemia, due to receive a stem cell transplant. The sequences come from PBMCs, collected before TCRalphabeta/CD19-depleted stem cell transplant. As DNA, the CDR3 is TGTGCCAGCATGTTCCTCTCGAACACTGAAGCTTTCTTT. Protein product: CASMFLSNTEAFF. The full variable domain, its missing parts supplied by reference TRBV2 and TRBJ1-1, is EPEVTQTPSHQVTQMGQEVILRCVPISNHLYFYWYRQILGQKVEFLVSFYNNEISEKSEIFDDQFSVERPDGSNFTLKIRSTKLEDSAMYFCASMFLSNTEAFFGQGTRLTVV.